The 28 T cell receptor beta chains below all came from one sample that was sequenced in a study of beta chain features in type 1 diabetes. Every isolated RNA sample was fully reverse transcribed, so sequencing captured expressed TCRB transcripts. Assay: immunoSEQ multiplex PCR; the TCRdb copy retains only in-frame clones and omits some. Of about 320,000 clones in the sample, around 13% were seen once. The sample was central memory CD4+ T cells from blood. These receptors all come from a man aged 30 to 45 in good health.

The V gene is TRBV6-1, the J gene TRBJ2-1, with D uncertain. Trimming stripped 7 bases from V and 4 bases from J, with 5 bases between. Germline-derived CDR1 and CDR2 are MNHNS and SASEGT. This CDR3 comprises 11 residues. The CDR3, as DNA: TGTGCCAGCAATTCTTACAATGAGCAGTTCTTC. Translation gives CASNSYNEQFF.

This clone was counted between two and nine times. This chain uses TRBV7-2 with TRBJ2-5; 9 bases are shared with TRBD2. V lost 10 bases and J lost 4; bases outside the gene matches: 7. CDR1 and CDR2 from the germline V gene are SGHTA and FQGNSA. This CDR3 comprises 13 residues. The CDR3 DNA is TGTGCCACCACTGGCGGGAGGGGAGAGACCCAGTACTTC. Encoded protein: CATTGGRGETQYF.

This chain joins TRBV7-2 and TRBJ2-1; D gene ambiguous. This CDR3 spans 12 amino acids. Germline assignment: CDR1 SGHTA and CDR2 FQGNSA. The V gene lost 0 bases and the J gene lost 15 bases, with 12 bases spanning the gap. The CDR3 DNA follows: TGTGCCAGCAGCTTAGCACAGACCCAATGGTTCTTC. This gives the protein CASSLAQTQWFF.

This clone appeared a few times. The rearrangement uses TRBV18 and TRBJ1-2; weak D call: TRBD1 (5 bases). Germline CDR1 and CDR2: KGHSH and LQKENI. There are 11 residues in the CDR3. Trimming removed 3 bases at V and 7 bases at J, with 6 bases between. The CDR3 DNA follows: TGTGCCAGCTCACCGGGGCGTGGCTACACCTTC. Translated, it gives CASSPGRGYTF.

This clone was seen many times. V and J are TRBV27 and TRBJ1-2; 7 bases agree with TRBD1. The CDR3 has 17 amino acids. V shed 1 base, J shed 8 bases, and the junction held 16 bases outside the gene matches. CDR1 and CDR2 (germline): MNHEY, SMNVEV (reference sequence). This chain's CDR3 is CASSLWPPSHRGGGYTF. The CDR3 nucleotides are TGTGCCAGCAGTTTATGGCCCCCCTCTCACAGGGGAGGCGGCTACACCTTC.

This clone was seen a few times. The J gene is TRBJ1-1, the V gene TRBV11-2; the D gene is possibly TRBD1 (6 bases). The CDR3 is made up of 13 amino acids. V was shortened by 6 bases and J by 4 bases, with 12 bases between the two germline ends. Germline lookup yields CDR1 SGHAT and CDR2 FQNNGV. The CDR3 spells CASRKGGATEAFF. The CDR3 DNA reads TGTGCCAGCAGAAAAGGGGGGGCCACTGAAGCTTTCTTT.

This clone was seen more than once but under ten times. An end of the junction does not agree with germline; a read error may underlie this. As DNA, the CDR3 is TGCGCCAGCAGCCAAGCATTACCGAAGGGCGATGAGCAGTTCTTC. Encoded protein: CASSQALPKGDEQFF. The chain employs TRBV7-2 and TRBJ2-1; unclear D gene. The length of the CDR3 is 15 residues. The germline V gene encodes CDR1 SGHTA and CDR2 FQGNSA.

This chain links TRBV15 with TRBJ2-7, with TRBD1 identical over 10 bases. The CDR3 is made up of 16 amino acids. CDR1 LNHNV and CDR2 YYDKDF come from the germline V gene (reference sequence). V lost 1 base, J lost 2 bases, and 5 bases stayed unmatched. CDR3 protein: CATSRGIGQGAYEQYV. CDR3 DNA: TGTGCCACCAGCAGAGGAATCGGACAGGGGGCCTACGAGCAGTACGTC.

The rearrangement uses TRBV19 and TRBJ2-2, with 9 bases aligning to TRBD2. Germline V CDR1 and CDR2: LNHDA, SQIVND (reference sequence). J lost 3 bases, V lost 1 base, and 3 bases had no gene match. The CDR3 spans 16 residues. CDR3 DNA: TGTGCCAGTAGTATAGGGCAGCGGGGGGACACCGGGGAGCTGTTTTTT. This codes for CASSIGQRGDTGELFF. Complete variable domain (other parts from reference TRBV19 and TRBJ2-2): DGGITQSPKYLFRKEGQNVTLSCEQNLNHDAMYWYRQDPGQGLRLIYYSQIVNDFQKGDIAEGYSVSREKKESFPLTVTSAQKNPTAFYLCASSIGQRGDTGELFFGEGSRLTVL.

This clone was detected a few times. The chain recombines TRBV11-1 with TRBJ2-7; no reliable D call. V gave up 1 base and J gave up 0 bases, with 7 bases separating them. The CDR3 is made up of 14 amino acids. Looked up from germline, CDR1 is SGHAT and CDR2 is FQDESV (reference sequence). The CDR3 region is CASSLDPVSYEQYV. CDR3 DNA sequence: TGTGCCAGCAGCTTAGACCCAGTCTCCTACGAGCAGTACGTC.

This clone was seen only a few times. DNA for the CDR3: TGCAGCGTGGACGTTGGGGGTGTGGGCACTGAAGCTTTCTTT. Encoded protein: CSVDVGGVGTEAFF. The chain joins TRBV29-1 to TRBJ1-1; a possible D gene is TRBD1 (5 bases). CDR3 length: 14 amino acids. Germline values: CDR1 SQVTM, CDR2 ANQGSEA. The V end lost 6 bases, the J end lost 4 bases, and 18 bases lay between the germline ends.

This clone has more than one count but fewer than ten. The CDR3: CASSLVSPEWTDTQYF. The DNA for the CDR3 is TGTGCCAGCAGCTTAGTAAGCCCAGAATGGACAGATACGCAGTATTTT. The chain couples TRBV7-9 to TRBJ2-3; no definite D call. Germline CDR1 SEHNR, CDR2 FQNEAQ (reference sequence). CDR3 length equals 16 residues. V was pared by 1 base and J by 3 bases, with 14 bases between.

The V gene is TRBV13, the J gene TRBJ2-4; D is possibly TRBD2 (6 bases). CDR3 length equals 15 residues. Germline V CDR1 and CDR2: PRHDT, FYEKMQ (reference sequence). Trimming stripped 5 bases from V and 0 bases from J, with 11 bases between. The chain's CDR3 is CASSNTGLAKNIQYF. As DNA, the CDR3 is TGTGCCAGCAGCAATACGGGACTAGCCAAAAACATTCAGTACTTC.

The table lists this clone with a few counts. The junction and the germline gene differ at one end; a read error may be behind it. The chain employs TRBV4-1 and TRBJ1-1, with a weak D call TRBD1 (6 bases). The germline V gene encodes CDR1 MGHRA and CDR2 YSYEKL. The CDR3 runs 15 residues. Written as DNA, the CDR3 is TGTGCCAGCAGCTTGGAACAGGGCGCGAACACTGAAGCTTTCTTT. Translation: CASSLEQGANTEAFF.

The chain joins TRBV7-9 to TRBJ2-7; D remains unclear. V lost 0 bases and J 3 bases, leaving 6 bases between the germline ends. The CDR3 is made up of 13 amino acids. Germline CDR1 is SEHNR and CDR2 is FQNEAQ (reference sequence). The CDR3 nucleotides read TGTGCCAGCAGCTTAGCCAAGGGCTACGAGCAGTACTTC. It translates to CASSLAKGYEQYF.

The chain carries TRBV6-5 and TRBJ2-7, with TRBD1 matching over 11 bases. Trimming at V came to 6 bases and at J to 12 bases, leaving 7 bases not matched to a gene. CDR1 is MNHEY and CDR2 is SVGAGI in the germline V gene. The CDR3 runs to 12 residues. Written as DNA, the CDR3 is TGTGCCAGCAGGAACGGACAGGGGGCGCCGTACGTC. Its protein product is CASRNGQGAPYV.

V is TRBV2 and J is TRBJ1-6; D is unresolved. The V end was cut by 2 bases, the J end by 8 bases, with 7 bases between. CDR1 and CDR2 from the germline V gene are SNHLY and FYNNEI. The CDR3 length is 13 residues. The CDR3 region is CASSENVYSPLHF. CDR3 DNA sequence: TGTGCCAGCAGTGAAAACGTCTATTCACCCCTCCACTTT.

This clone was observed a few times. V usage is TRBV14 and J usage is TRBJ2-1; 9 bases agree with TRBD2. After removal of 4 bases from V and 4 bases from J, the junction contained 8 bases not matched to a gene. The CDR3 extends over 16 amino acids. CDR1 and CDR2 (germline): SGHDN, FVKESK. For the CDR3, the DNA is TGTGCCAGCAGCCCCAGACTAGCGGCCCAATACAATGAGCAGTTCTTC. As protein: CASSPRLAAQYNEQFF.

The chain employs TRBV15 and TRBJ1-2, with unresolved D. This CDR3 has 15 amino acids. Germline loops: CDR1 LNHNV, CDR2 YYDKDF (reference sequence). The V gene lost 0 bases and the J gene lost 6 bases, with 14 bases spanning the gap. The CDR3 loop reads CATSRDPGSKDGYTF. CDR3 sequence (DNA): TGTGCCACCAGCAGAGATCCGGGGTCTAAGGATGGCTACACCTTC.

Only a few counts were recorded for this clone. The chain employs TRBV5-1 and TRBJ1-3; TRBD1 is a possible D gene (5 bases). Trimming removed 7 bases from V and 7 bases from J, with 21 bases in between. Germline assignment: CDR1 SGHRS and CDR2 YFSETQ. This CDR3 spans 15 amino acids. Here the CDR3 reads CASAPGPVQGNTIYF. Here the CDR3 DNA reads TGCGCCAGCGCCCCAGGGCCCGTCCAAGGGAACACCATATATTTT. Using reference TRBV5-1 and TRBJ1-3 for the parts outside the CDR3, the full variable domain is KAGVTQTPRYLIKTRGQQVTLSCSPISGHRSVSWYQQTPGQGLQFLFEYFSETQRNKGNFPGRFSGRQFSNSRSEMNVSTLELGDSALYLCASAPGPVQGNTIYFGEGSWLTVV.

CDR3 bases: TGTGCCAGCAGCCGCGGTGTGGTAGGAAAAGAGACCCAGTACTTC. Translating it yields CASSRGVVGKETQYF. The J gene is TRBJ2-5, the V gene TRBV6-5; D uncertain. The germline CDR1 and CDR2 sequences are MNHEY and SVGAGI. The CDR3 sequence is 15 residues long. V lost 6 bases to trimming and J lost 3 bases, with 17 bases between them.

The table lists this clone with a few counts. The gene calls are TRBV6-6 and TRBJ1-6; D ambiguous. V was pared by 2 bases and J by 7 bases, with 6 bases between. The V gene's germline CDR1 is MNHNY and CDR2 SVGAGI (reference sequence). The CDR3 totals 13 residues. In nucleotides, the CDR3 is TGTGCCAGCAGTTACGGTAGGAATTCACCCCTCCACTTT. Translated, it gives CASSYGRNSPLHF.

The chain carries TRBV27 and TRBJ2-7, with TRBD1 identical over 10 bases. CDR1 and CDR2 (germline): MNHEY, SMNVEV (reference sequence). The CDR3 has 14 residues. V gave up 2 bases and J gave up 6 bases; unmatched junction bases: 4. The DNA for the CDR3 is TGTGCCAGCAGTTTACCAGGGACAGGGGTCGAGCAGTACGTC. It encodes CASSLPGTGVEQYV.

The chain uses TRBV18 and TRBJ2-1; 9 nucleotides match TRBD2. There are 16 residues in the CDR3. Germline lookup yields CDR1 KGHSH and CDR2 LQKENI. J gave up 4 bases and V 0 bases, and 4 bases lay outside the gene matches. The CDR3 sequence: CASSPPGGGEYNEQFF. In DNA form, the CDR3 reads TGTGCCAGCTCACCACCCGGCGGGGGGGAATACAATGAGCAGTTCTTC.

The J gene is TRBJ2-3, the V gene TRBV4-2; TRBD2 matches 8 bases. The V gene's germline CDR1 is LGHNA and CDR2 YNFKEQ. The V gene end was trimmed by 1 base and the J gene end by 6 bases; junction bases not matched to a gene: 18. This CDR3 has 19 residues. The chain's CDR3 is CASSQGSSGSGESGDTQYF. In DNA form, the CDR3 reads TGTGCCAGCAGCCAAGGTTCCAGCGGGAGTGGGGAATCCGGGGATACGCAGTATTTT.

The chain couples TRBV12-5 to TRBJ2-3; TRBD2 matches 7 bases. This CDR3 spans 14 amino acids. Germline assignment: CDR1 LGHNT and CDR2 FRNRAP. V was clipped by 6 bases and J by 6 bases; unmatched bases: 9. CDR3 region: CASGRLAPVDTQYF. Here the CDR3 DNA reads TGTGCTAGTGGGAGACTAGCCCCTGTGGATACGCAGTATTTT.

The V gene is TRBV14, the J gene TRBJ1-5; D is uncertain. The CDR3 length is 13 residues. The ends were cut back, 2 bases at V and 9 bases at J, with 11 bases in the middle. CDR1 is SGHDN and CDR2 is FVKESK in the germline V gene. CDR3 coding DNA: TGTGCCAGCAGCCAAAGTCCCCGCTCGCCCCAGCATTTT. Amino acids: CASSQSPRSPQHF.

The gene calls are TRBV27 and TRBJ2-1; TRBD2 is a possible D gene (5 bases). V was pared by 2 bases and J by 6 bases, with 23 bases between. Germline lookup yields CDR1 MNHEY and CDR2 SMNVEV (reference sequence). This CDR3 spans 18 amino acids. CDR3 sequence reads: CASSLAAPGESIPNEQFF. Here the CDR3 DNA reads TGTGCCAGCAGTTTAGCCGCCCCCGGGGAGAGCATCCCCAATGAGCAGTTCTTC.